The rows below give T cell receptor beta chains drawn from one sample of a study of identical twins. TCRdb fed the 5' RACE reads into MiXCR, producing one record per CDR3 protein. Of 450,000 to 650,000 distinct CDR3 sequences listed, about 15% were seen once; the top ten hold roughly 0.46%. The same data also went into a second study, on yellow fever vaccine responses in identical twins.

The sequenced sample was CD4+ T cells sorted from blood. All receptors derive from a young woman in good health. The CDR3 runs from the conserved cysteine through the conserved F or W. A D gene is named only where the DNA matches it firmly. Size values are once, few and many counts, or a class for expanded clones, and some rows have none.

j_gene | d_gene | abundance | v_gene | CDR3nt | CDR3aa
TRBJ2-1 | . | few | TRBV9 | TGTGCCAGCAGCGTAGGAGGTAGACAGTACAATGAGCAGTTCTTC | CASSVGGRQYNEQFF
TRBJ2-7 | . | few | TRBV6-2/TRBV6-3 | TGTGCCAGCAGTTCCCCTTCGAAGCACGAGCAGTACTTC | CASSSPSKHEQYF
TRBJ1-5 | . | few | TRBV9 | TGTGCCAGCAGCGCGGATTTGGGCAATCAGCCCCAGCATTTT | CASSADLGNQPQHF
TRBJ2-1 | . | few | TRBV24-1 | TGTGCCACCAGTGACCCAGGGGCGATAACCTACAATGAGCAGTTCTTC | CATSDPGAITYNEQFF
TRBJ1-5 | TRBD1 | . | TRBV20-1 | TGCAGTGCTCTGGGGGACAGCGATCAGCCCCAGCATTTT | CSALGDSDQPQHF
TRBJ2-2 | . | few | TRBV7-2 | TGTGCCAGCAGCCTGGACGCCCGGCCCACCGGGGAGCTGTTTTTT | CASSLDARPTGELFF
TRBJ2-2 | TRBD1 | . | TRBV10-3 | TGTGCCATCTCCCGGGACAGGGCGAACACCGGGGAGCTGTTTTTT | CAISRDRANTGELFF
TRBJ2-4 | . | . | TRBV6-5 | TGTGCCAGCAGTTACGCGCCGGGGGCGCGGGACATTCAGTACTTC | CASSYAPGARDIQYF
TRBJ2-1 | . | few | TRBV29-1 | TGCAGCGTTAGAATGCAACAGGGACATGAGCAGTTCTTC | CSVRMQQGHEQFF
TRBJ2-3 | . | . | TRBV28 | TGTGCCAGCAGTGTTCTCCGGGACTATAGGGGGGCTACAGATACGCAGTATTTT | CASSVLRDYRGATDTQYF
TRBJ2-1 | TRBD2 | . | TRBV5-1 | TGCGCCAGCAGCTTGGGGGTAGCGGGAGTGCCCTACAATGAGCAGTTCTTC | CASSLGVAGVPYNEQFF
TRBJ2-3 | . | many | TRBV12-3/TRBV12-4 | TGTGCCAGCAGTTTAAGGTACCGGAGGGTCACAGATACGCAGTATTTT | CASSLRYRRVTDTQYF
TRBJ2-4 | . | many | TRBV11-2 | TGTGCCAGCAGCTTATCTGACGGGGACATTCAGTACTTC | CASSLSDGDIQYF
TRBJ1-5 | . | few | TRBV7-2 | TGTGCCAGCAGCCAATATAGCAATCAGCCCCAGCATTTT | CASSQYSNQPQHF
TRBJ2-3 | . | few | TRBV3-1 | TGTGCCAGCAGCCCCCCCGGGCGGGGTACGCAGTATTTT | CASSPPGRGTQYF
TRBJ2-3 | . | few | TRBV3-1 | TGTGCCAGCAGCGGGGAGCAAAGCACAGATACGCAGTATTTT | CASSGEQSTDTQYF
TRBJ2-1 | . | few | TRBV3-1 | TGTGCCAGCAGCCACAGGGCGTCCCCGGAGCAGTTCTTC | CASSHRASPEQFF
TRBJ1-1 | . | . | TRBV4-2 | TGTGCCAGCAGCCAAGGCGACACCGGGAACACTGAAGCTTTCTTT | CASSQGDTGNTEAFF
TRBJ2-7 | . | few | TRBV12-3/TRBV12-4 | TGTGCCAGCAGTTATGCCGGGTACGAGCAGTACTTC | CASSYAGYEQYF
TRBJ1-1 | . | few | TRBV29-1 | TGCAGCGTTGATTGGGTGAACACTGAAGCTTTCTTT | CSVDWVNTEAFF
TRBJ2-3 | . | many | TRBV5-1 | TGCGCCAGCATGCACCAGCCCACAGATACGCAGTATTTT | CASMHQPTDTQYF
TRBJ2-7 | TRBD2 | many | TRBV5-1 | TGCGCCAGCAGCTTAGGTCTAGCGGGAGGGATCTACGAGCAGTACTTC | CASSLGLAGGIYEQYF
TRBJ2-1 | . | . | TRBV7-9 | TGTGCCAGTATAAGAGCCATACATCAGTACAATGAGCAGTTCTTC | CASIRAIHQYNEQFF
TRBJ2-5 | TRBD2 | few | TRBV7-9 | TGTGCCAGCAGCTTAACTAGCGGGAGCCAAGAGACCCAGTACTTC | CASSLTSGSQETQYF
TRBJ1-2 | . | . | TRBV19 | TGTGCCAGTAGTCCCCAGACCTTGACAAACCTTTACTTC | CASSPQTLTNLYF
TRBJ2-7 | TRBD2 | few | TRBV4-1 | TGCGCCAGCAGCCCTGGGGCGGGAGGGATCTACGAGCAGTACTTC | CASSPGAGGIYEQYF
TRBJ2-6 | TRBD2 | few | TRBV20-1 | TGCAGTGCTAGTGGGTTAGCGGGATCGGCTGGGGCCAACGTCCTGACTTTC | CSASGLAGSAGANVLTF
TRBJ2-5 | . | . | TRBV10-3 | TGTGCCATCAGTGAGTCGCCCCCCGGGGCGTACCAAGAGACCCAGTACTTC | CAISESPPGAYQETQYF
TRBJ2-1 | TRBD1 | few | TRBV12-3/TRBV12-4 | TGTGCCAGCAGTCCCCCGGGACAGGTCTCCTACAATGAGCAGTTCTTC | CASSPPGQVSYNEQFF
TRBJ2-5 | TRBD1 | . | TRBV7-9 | TGTGCCAGCAGCTTAGTGGGACAGGGCGGCGAGACCCAGTACTTC | CASSLVGQGGETQYF
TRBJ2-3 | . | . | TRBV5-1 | TGCGCCAGCAGCTTGGGGGGACGGATTAGCACAGATACGCAGTATTTT | CASSLGGRISTDTQYF
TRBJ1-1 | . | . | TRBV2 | TGTGCCAGCACCAGAGGAAACAAGGTCTCGTCTTTGAACACTGAAGCTTTCTTT | CASTRGNKVSSLNTEAFF
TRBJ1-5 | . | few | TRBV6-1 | TGTGCCAGCAGTGAAGTTCAGCCCCAGCATTTT | CASSEVQPQHF
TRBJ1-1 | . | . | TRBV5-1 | TGCGCCAGCAGCAGGGGACCAGAGAGGTTGAACACTGAAGCTTTCTTT | CASSRGPERLNTEAFF
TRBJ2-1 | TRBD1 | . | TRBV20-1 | TGCAGTGCTCCACCGGCCCCCGGACAGGTCCCCCTCTATAATGAGCAGTTCTTC | CSAPPAPGQVPLYNEQFF
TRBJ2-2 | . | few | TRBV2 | TGTGCCAGCACCGCCTCGGGTAGCGGGGAGCTGTTTTTT | CASTASGSGELFF
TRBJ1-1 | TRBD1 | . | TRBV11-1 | TGTGCCAGCAGCTTGCTGGGACAGGGGTACACTGAAGCTTTCTTT | CASSLLGQGYTEAFF
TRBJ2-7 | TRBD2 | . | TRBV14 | TGTGCCAGCAGCCAAGGACGTCTAGCGGTGCAGTACTTC | CASSQGRLAVQYF